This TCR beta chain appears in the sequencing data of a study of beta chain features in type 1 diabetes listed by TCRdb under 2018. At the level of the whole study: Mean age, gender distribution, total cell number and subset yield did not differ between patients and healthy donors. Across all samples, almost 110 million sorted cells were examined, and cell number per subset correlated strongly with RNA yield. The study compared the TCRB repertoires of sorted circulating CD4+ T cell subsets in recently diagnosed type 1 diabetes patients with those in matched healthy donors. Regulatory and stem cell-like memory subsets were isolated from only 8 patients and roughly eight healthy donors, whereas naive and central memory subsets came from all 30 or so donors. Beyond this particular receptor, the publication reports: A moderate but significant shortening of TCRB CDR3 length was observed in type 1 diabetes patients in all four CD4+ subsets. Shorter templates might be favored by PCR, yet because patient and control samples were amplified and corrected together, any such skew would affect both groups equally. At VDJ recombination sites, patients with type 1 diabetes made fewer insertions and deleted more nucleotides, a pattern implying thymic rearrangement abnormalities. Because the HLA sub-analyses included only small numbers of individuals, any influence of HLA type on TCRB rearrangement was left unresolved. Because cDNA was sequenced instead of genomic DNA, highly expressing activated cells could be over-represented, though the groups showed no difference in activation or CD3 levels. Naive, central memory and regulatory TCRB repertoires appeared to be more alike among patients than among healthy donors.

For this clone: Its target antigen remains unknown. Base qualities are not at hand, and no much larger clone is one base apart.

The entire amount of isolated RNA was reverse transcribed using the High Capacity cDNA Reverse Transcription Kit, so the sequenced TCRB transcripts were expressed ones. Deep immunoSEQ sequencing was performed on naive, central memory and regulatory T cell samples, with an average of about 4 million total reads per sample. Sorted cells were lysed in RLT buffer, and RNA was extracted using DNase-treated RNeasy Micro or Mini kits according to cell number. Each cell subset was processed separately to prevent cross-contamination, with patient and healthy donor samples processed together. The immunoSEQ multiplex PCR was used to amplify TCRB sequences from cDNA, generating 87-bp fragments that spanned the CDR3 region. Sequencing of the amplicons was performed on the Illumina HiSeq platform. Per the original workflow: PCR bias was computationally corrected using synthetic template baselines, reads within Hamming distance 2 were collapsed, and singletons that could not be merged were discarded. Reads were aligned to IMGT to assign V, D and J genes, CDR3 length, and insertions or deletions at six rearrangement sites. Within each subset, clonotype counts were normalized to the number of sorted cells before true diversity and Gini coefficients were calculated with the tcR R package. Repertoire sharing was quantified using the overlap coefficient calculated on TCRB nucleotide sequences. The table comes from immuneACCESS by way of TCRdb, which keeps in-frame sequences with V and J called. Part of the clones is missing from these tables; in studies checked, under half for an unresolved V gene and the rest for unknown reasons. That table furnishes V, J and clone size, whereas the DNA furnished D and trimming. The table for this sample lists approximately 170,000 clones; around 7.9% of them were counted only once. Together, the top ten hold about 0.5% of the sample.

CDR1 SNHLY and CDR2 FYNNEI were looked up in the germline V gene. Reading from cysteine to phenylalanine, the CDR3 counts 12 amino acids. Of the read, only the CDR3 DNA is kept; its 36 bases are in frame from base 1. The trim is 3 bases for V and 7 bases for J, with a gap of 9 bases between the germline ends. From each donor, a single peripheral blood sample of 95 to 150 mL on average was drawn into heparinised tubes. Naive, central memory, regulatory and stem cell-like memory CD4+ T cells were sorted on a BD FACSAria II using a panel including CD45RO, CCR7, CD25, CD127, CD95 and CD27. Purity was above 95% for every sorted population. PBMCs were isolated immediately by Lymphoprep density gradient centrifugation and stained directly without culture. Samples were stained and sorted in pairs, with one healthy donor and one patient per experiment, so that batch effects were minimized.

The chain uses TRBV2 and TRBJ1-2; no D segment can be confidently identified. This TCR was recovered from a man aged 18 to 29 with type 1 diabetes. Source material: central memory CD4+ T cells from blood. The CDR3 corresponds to CASSEATPGYTF. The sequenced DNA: TGTGCCAGCAGTGAGGCGACACCTGGCTACACCTTC.